One sample yielded the 29 T cell receptor beta chains listed below, sequenced in a study of blood T cell repertoires in COVID-19 (TCRdb year 2020). Libraries were prepared through the immunoSEQ multiplex PCR assay. The clones in this table, taken by TCRdb from immuneACCESS, are in-frame only. Not every clone is retained; where verified, under half of the shortfall comes from an unresolved V gene, and the cause of the rest is unknown. The sample has 35,000 to 45,000 clones on record, 85% to 95% of them singletons. The ten largest clones take up roughly 9.4% of the sample. The source material was peripheral blood. Receptor source: a middle-aged man with active COVID-19.

The chain couples TRBV11-2 to TRBJ2-3, with 9 bases matching TRBD1. V was clipped by 5 bases and J by 3 bases; unmatched bases: 9. CDR1 is SGHAT, CDR2 FQNNGV, per germline. CDR3 length equals 16 residues. The CDR3 protein is CASSHRQGGGTDTQYF. Written as DNA, the CDR3 is TGTGCCAGCAGCCATCGACAGGGGGGAGGTACAGATACGCAGTATTTT.

The chain carries TRBV3-1 (or the pseudogene TRBV3-2) and TRBJ1-5, with D possibly being TRBD1 (6 bases). Germline V lookup: CDR1 LGHDT, CDR2 YNNKEL (reference sequence). Trimming cost V 1 base and J 2 bases, with 15 bases left between them. This CDR3 region has 17 residues. DNA for the CDR3: TGTGCCAGCAGCCAAGGGGGGCAGGGCAATGGCAATCAGCCCCAGCATTTT. Amino acid sequence: CASSQGGQGNGNQPQHF.

The CDR3 DNA reads TGTGCCAGCAGTGGTGCGGACAGGGACAGATACGAGCAGTACTTC. Its translation is CASSGADRDRYEQYF. The rearrangement uses TRBV28 and TRBJ2-7, with 8 bases matching TRBD1. Per the germline V gene, CDR1 is MDHEN and CDR2 is SYDVKM. V lost 5 bases, J lost 4 bases, and 10 bases stayed unmatched. CDR3 size: 15 residues.

J is TRBJ1-2 and V is TRBV2; D is perhaps TRBD1 (5 bases). The CDR3 runs 14 residues. The germline CDR1 and CDR2 sequences are SNHLY and FYNNEI. Trimming shortened V by 0 bases and J by 8 bases, and 13 bases separated the two germline ends. The DNA for the CDR3 is TGTGCCAGCAGTGAAGCAGGGGCAACCGGGGGCTACACCTTC. It specifies CASSEAGATGGYTF.

The rearrangement uses TRBV24-1 and TRBJ2-3, with TRBD1 matching over 7 bases. The CDR3 covers 17 residues. The trim removed 4 bases at V and 2 bases at J, leaving 11 bases unmatched. Germline V gene lookup returns CDR1 KGHDR and CDR2 SFDVKD. CDR3 coding DNA: TGTGCCACCAGTGACCCCACCGGGACAGCATTCACAGATACGCAGTATTTT. Amino acids: CATSDPTGTAFTDTQYF.

The chain combines TRBV27 with TRBJ1-1; perhaps TRBD1 as D (6 bases). V was trimmed by 1 base and J by 3 bases, leaving 12 bases between them. Germline V CDR1 and CDR2: MNHEY, SMNVEV (reference sequence). The CDR3 runs to 15 residues. The CDR3 here is CASSLWQGSDTEAFF. The CDR3 coding sequence is TGTGCCAGCAGTTTATGGCAGGGGTCGGACACTGAAGCTTTCTTT.

This clone was counted only a few times. The chain is built from TRBV19 and TRBJ2-7, with 12 nucleotides matching TRBD2. V dropped 4 bases and J dropped 2; count of bases not matched to a gene: 3. This CDR3 contains 15 residues. Germline lookup yields CDR1 LNHDA and CDR2 SQIVND (reference sequence). The CDR3 region has the DNA TGTGCCAGTAGTACCCTAGCGGGAGGGCCCTACGAGCAGTACTTC. Its protein product is CASSTLAGGPYEQYF.

This clone was detected only once. The chain carries TRBV7-9 and TRBJ2-7, with no clear D. The CDR3 spans 11 residues. CDR1 is SEHNR and CDR2 is FQNEAQ in the germline V gene (reference sequence). Trimming stripped 4 bases from V and 5 bases from J, with 6 bases between. CDR3 region: CASSSSDEQYF. The CDR3 DNA reads as TGTGCCAGCAGCTCCTCGGACGAGCAGTACTTC.

V and J are TRBV19 and TRBJ1-1; possibly TRBD1 for D (6 bases). The germline V and J ends were trimmed by 7 bases and 3 bases, with 12 bases remaining between them. Germline V lookup: CDR1 LNHDA, CDR2 SQIVND (reference sequence). CDR3 length equals 13 residues. CDR3 bases: TGTGCCAGTACCCGGACAGCGGACACTGAAGCTTTCTTT. Its translation: CASTRTADTEAFF.

The V gene is TRBV7-3, the J gene TRBJ2-2; 7 nucleotides agree with TRBD2. The CDR3 is 14 residues long. J gave up 4 bases and V 3 bases, and 2 bases lay outside the gene matches. The germline gives CDR1 SGHTA, CDR2 FQGTGA. The CDR3 DNA is TGTGCCAGCAGCTTGGGCGGGGGCACCGGGGAGCTGTTTTTT. It translates to CASSLGGGTGELFF.

This chain links TRBV7-9 with TRBJ2-1; 11 nucleotides match TRBD1. CDR1 and CDR2 (germline): SEHNR, FQNEAQ (reference sequence). This CDR3 contains 16 residues. V shed 6 bases and J 6 bases; nucleotides not matched to a gene: 10. The CDR3 loop reads CASSFRSGTGGNEQFF. The CDR3 DNA follows: TGTGCCAGCAGTTTTCGGTCCGGGACAGGGGGCAATGAGCAGTTCTTC.

The genes are TRBV25-1 and TRBJ1-1, with TRBD1 as a possible D gene (6 bases). Germline lookup yields CDR1 MGHDK and CDR2 SYGVNS. The V end lost 7 bases, the J end lost 11 bases, and 20 bases lay between the germline ends. The CDR3 runs 13 residues. CDR3 residues: CASTRRGGDAAFF. The CDR3 DNA reads as TGTGCCAGCACCCGGCGAGGGGGAGATGCGGCTTTCTTT. Full variable domain (outside the CDR3, taken from reference TRBV25-1 and TRBJ1-1): EADIYQTPRYLVIGTGKKITLECSQTMGHDKMYWYQQDPGMELHLIHYSYGVNSTEKGDLSSESTVSRIRTEHFPLTLESARPSHTSQYLCASTRRGGDAAFFGQGTRLTVV.

The chain has TRBV30 and TRBJ2-3, with TRBD2 identical over 7 bases. The CDR3 is made up of 14 amino acids. The germline V gene encodes CDR1 GTSNPN and CDR2 SVGIG (reference sequence). Germline trimming cut 0 bases from V and 9 bases from J; bases unmatched to any gene: 9. Here the CDR3 DNA reads TGTGCCTGGAGTGTGGGAGGGAGCTTCGGGACGCAGTATTTT. It is translated as CAWSVGGSFGTQYF.

The chain is built from TRBV4-1 and TRBJ2-1; TRBD2 matches at 14 bases. Germline lookup yields CDR1 MGHRA and CDR2 YSYEKL. This CDR3 is 18 amino acids long. Germline trimming cut 1 base from V and 8 bases from J; bases unmatched to any gene: 10. CDR3 nucleotide sequence: TGCGCCAGCAGCCAAGTCCAAGGGACTAGCGGGAGAGGGCATGAGCAGTTCTTC. This gives the protein CASSQVQGTSGRGHEQFF.

The genes are TRBV6-5 and TRBJ1-5; a weak D match, TRBD1 (6 bases). Trimming stripped 11 bases from V and 5 bases from J, with 16 bases between. This CDR3 has 13 amino acids. In germline, CDR1 is MNHEY, CDR2 SVGAGI. The CDR3 DNA reads as TGTGCCGAAGCGACAGGCCTTGATCAGCCCCAGCATTTT. Protein sequence: CAEATGLDQPQHF.

The chain uses TRBV3-1 (or the pseudogene TRBV3-2) and TRBJ2-1; D is perhaps TRBD2 (6 bases). In germline, CDR1 is LGHDT, CDR2 YNNKEL (reference sequence). The V end was cut by 0 bases, the J end by 8 bases, with 17 bases between. This CDR3 is 16 amino acids long. The CDR3 here is CASSQDRAGRRHEQFF. The CDR3 DNA follows: TGTGCCAGCAGCCAAGATCGGGCGGGGCGCCGCCATGAGCAGTTCTTC.

The rearrangement joins TRBV9 to TRBJ1-5; perhaps TRBD1 as D (5 bases). Trimming shortened V by 3 bases and J by 4 bases, and 11 bases separated the two germline ends. The CDR3 is 14 residues long. The germline V gene has CDR1 SGDLS and CDR2 YYNGEE. The CDR3 DNA reads as TGTGCCAGCAGCGCCCAGGGTCTTAATCAGCCCCAGCATTTT. Amino acid sequence: CASSAQGLNQPQHF.

V and J are TRBV7-7 and TRBJ2-1; D unresolved. Germline V CDR1 and CDR2: SSHAT, FNYEAQ (reference sequence). The CDR3 covers 13 residues. V lost 0 bases and J 8 bases, leaving 8 bases between the germline ends. The CDR3 region has the DNA TGTGCCAGCAGCTTAGCGGTGCTAGATGAGCAGTTCTTC. This encodes CASSLAVLDEQFF.

This chain connects TRBV5-1 to TRBJ2-5; 7 nucleotides align to TRBD2. The CDR3 is 14 amino acids. Looked up from germline, CDR1 is SGHRS and CDR2 is YFSETQ. The J segment lost 3 bases and the V segment lost 4 bases, leaving 6 bases of the junction unmatched. The CDR3 DNA sequence: TGCGCCAGCAGCATGAGTCGGGAGGAAGAGACCCAGTACTTC. As protein: CASSMSREEETQYF.

The chain uses TRBV11-1 and TRBJ2-1, with 7 nucleotides matching TRBD2. The CDR3 covers 15 residues. Looked up from germline, CDR1 is SGHAT and CDR2 is FQDESV (reference sequence). Trimming took 5 bases from V and 5 from J; bases not matched to a gene: 9. The CDR3 sequence is CASSPSGKSNNEQFF. CDR3 bases: TGTGCCAGCAGCCCGAGCGGGAAGTCCAACAATGAGCAGTTCTTC.

A remark on this clone: The sample carries other DNA sequences with the same CDR3. The chain couples TRBV5-4 to TRBJ2-1; TRBD2 aligns across 8 bases. Germline V gene data show CDR1 as SGHNT and CDR2 as YYREEE (reference sequence). This CDR3 has 15 residues. Trimming at V came to 0 bases and at J to 3 bases, leaving 2 bases not matched to a gene. The CDR3 is CASSLDRGGYNEQFF. CDR3 DNA sequence: TGTGCCAGCAGCTTGGACCGGGGGGGCTACAATGAGCAGTTCTTC.

The table lists this clone with a count of one. J is TRBJ1-1 and V is TRBV27, with a tentative D call TRBD1 (5 bases). Germline V gives CDR1 MNHEY, CDR2 SMNVEV (reference sequence). V dropped 5 bases and J dropped 4 bases, with 11 bases sitting between them. CDR3 size: 13 residues. The CDR3 here is CASSLRDTTEAFF. CDR3 coding DNA: TGTGCCAGCAGTCTCAGGGATACCACTGAAGCTTTCTTT.

V usage is TRBV4-2 and J usage is TRBJ1-3; D remains ambiguous. Per the germline V gene, CDR1 is LGHNA and CDR2 is YNFKEQ. CDR3 size: 15 residues. Trimming took off 4 bases at V and 3 bases at J, with 13 bases between the two ends. The CDR3 region has the DNA TGTGCCAGCAGCCGTGAATCCAGTCGTGGAAACACCATATATTTT. This encodes CASSRESSRGNTIYF.

This clone was seen a single time. V and J are TRBV28 and TRBJ2-4, with D possibly matching TRBD2 (6 bases). The length of the CDR3 is 13 residues. Germline V gene lookup returns CDR1 MDHEN and CDR2 SYDVKM. With 6 bases removed from V and 8 bases from J, the gap between germline ends came to 14 bases. The CDR3 DNA reads TGTGCCAGCAGGCCTCAGGAGCGGGACATTCAGTACTTC. It is translated as CASRPQERDIQYF.

This clone was recorded only once. This rearrangement joins TRBV11-2 to TRBJ2-7; possible D gene TRBD1, 5 bases. Trimming cost V 5 bases and J 6 bases, with 20 bases left between them. The germline V gene has CDR1 SGHAT and CDR2 FQNNGV. This CDR3 has 15 residues. CDR3 in DNA: TGTGCCAGCAGCCCGATCCTTTCAGGGTTAGGCGAGCAGTACTTC. Its translation: CASSPILSGLGEQYF.

The V call is TRBV30, the J call TRBJ1-1; D possibly corresponds to TRBD1 (6 bases). With 8 bases removed from V and 0 bases from J, the gap between germline ends came to 19 bases. The CDR3 has 15 amino acids. Germline V gene lookup returns CDR1 GTSNPN and CDR2 SVGIG (reference sequence). CDR3 coding DNA: TGTGCCGGAAATCCCGCATGGGGGCTGAACACTGAAGCTTTCTTT. Translated, it gives CAGNPAWGLNTEAFF.

The V and J genes are TRBV24-1 and TRBJ2-1; TRBD2 matches at 7 bases. Germline V gene lookup returns CDR1 KGHDR and CDR2 SFDVKD. The V and J ends lost 4 bases and 15 bases, in that order; junction bases with no gene match: 5. CDR3 size: 11 residues. CDR3 bases: TGTGCCACCAGTGAGGATAGCGGGTGGTTCTTC. Translation gives CATSEDSGWFF.

The chain joins TRBV7-9 to TRBJ2-5; D is perhaps TRBD1 (6 bases). Germline V lookup: CDR1 SEHNR, CDR2 FQNEAQ (reference sequence). CDR3 size: 14 residues. With 2 bases removed from V and 2 bases from J, the gap between germline ends came to 9 bases. The CDR3 sequence is CASSLQGIQETQYF. The CDR3 DNA reads TGTGCCAGCAGCTTACAGGGGATTCAAGAGACCCAGTACTTC.

The J gene is TRBJ2-1, the V gene TRBV4-2, with 7 positions matching TRBD2. This CDR3 region has 15 residues. Germline-derived CDR1 and CDR2 are LGHNA and YNFKEQ. The trim removed 4 bases at V and 0 bases at J, leaving 3 bases unmatched. The CDR3 DNA follows: TGTGCCAGCAGCCGCCCGGGGGGCTCCTACAATGAGCAGTTCTTC. As protein: CASSRPGGSYNEQFF.